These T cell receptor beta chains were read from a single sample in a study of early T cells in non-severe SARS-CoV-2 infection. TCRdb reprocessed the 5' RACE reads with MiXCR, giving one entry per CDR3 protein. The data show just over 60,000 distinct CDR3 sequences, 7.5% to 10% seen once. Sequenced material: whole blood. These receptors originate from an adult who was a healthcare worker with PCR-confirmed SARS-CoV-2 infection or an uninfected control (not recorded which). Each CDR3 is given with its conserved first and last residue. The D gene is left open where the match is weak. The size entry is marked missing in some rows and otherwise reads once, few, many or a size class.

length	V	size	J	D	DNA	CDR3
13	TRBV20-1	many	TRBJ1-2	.	TGCAGTGCTAGAGATGGGGGCGGCTATGGCTACACCTTC	CSARDGGGYGYTF
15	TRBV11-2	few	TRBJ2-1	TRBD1	TGTGCCAGCAGCTTTGCGCACAGGGGGCAAGATGAGCAGTTCTTC	CASSFAHRGQDEQFF
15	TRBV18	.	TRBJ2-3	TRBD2	TGTGCCAGCTCACGACCGGGACTAGCAGCAGATACGCAGTATTTT	CASSRPGLAADTQYF
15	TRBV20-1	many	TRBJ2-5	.	TGCAGTGCTAGACGGCGCCAGGGGAGCACAGAGACCCAGTACTTC	CSARRRQGSTETQYF
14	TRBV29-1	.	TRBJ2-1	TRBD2	TGCAGCGTTGAACGGCTAGCGGGGACCAATGAGCAGTTCTTC	CSVERLAGTNEQFF
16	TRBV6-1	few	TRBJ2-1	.	TGTGCCAGCAGTGATGGGAGGACAGGCTCCTACAATGAGCAGTTCTTC	CASSDGRTGSYNEQFF
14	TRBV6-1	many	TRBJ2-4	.	TGTGCCAGCACAAGGGAGCTAGCCAAAAACATTCAGTACTTC	CASTRELAKNIQYF
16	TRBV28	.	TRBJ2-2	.	TGTGCCAGCAAAACATCAGGGGCGACCGGCACCGGGGAGCTGTTTTTT	CASKTSGATGTGELFF
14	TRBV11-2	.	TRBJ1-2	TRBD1	TGTGCCAGCAGCGAAGGGACAGGGACCGGCGGCTACACCTTC	CASSEGTGTGGYTF
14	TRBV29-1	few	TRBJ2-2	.	TGCAGCGTTGGCGAGGGCGCTAACACCGGGGAGCTGTTTTTT	CSVGEGANTGELFF
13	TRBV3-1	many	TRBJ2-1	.	TGTGCCAGCAGCCAAGATCTATCGGGGACCCAGTTCTTC	CASSQDLSGTQFF